This entry concerns a single TCR beta chain. Only CD45RO-negative cells positively selected for CCR7 counted as naive CD8 cells, so terminally differentiated effector memory CD45RA+ cells were excluded. Sorted-subset replicate PCRs used 200 ng DNA, some 30,000 T cell genomes. Measured with immunoSEQ multiplex PCR; TCRdb has only the in-frame clones, and not every one. The profile covers approximately 810,000 clones, with 85% to 95% appearing a single time and less than 25% taken by the ten largest. These data come from a study of shared clonotypes between healthy human individuals. The source of this sequence is a man aged 25-45 years in good health. The source material was naive CD8+ T cells sorted from blood.

The CDR3 DNA reads as TGTGCCAGCAGTTTCGGGGCTAGCACAGATACGCAGTATTTT. Translating gives CASSFGASTDTQYF. This chain uses TRBV6-6 with TRBJ2-3; TRBD1 or TRBD2 may be the D gene (5 bases each). Trimming pared 4 bases from V and 0 bases from J, leaving 8 bases between. The CDR3 has 14 amino acids. Germline CDR1 and CDR2: MNHNY and SVGAGI (reference sequence).